This T cell receptor beta chain was observed in a study of control samples from healthy donors and cancer patients. The CDR3 runs to 15 residues. Germline CDR1 reads KGHSY; CDR2 reads FQNENV. Losses at the gene ends were 0 bases for V and 5 bases for J; bases not matched to a gene: 6. Only in-frame clones appear in the TCRdb table, and some are missing; sequencing was by immunoSEQ multiplex PCR. The sample lists almost 85,000 clones, roughly 82% occurring once. The TCR was taken from a man in his sixties with head and neck cancer. The rearrangement links TRBV16 to TRBJ1-2, with 7 bases aligning to TRBD1. The sequencing sample was made of PBMCs. The CDR3 loop reads CASSQSRDSLYGYTF. CDR3 nucleotide sequence: TGTGCCAGCAGCCAATCCCGGGACAGCTTGTATGGCTACACCTTC.